Listed here are 20 T cell receptor beta chains from one sample, sequenced in a study of technical replicates of blood from several donors. Here immunoSEQ multiplex PCR was the method, and the copy in TCRdb shows in-frame clones only, minus some. The sample contains around 70,000 clones, roughly 94% of which appear only once. The sequenced sample consisted of T cells isolated from PBMCs. The receptors derive from a human donor in good health.

The chain employs TRBV4-2 and TRBJ2-5; D gene uncertain. The germline gives CDR1 LGHNA, CDR2 YNFKEQ. V dropped 2 bases and J dropped 2 bases, with 18 bases sitting between them. The CDR3 has 17 residues. The chain's CDR3 is CASSQRARWQAQETQYF. CDR3 bases: TGTGCCAGCAGCCAAAGAGCTCGGTGGCAGGCTCAAGAGACCCAGTACTTC.

This chain connects TRBV28 to TRBJ1-1; D possibly corresponds to TRBD1 (6 bases). V was pared by 0 bases and J by 1 base, with 12 bases between. CDR1 and CDR2 from the germline V gene are MDHEN and SYDVKM. The CDR3 sequence is 16 residues long. The CDR3, as DNA: TGTGCCAGCAGTTTATGGTTCGCAGGGGCGAACACTGAAGCTTTCTTT. Translation: CASSLWFAGANTEAFF.

V gene TRBV28 combines with J gene TRBJ2-2; TRBD2 matches 9 bases. CDR3 length: 15 amino acids. Germline trimming cut 7 bases from V and 1 base from J; bases unmatched to any gene: 4. The germline V gene encodes CDR1 MDHEN and CDR2 SYDVKM. This CDR3 reads CASTRREGNTGELFF. CDR3 coding DNA: TGTGCCAGCACCAGGCGGGAGGGGAACACCGGGGAGCTGTTTTTT.

The rearrangement uses TRBV11-2 and TRBJ2-7; D gene unclear. V dropped 5 bases and J dropped 2 bases, with 13 bases sitting between them. CDR3 length equals 14 residues. CDR1 is SGHAT and CDR2 is FQNNGV in the germline V gene. The CDR3 reads CASSATFKTYEQYF. CDR3 nucleotides: TGTGCCAGCAGCGCAACATTTAAGACCTACGAGCAGTACTTC.

This chain links TRBV4-1 with TRBJ1-3, with a weak D call TRBD1 (5 bases). The CDR3 loop spans 15 amino acids. V was trimmed by 5 bases and J by 3 bases, leaving 14 bases between them. Germline V gives CDR1 MGHRA, CDR2 YSYEKL. CDR3: CASSDLGGVGNTIYF. DNA for the CDR3: TGCGCCAGCAGCGACCTGGGGGGTGTTGGAAACACCATATATTTT.

V and J are TRBV28 and TRBJ1-2; 7 bases are a match to TRBD1. CDR3 length: 17 amino acids. Germline CDR1 MDHEN, CDR2 SYDVKM. Losses at the gene ends were 6 bases for V and 2 bases for J; bases not matched to a gene: 15. CDR3 residues: CASSSTGRGQTNYGYTF. CDR3 in DNA: TGTGCCAGCAGCTCAACCGGTCGGGGACAGACCAACTATGGCTACACCTTC.

The J gene is TRBJ2-5, the V gene TRBV6-5; 8 bases are a match to TRBD1. V trimming: 5 bases; J trimming: 1 base; junction bases outside the gene matches: 6. This CDR3 comprises 15 residues. Looked up from germline, CDR1 is MNHEY and CDR2 is SVGAGI. The CDR3 is CASSITGGGQETQYF. The CDR3 nucleotides are TGTGCCAGCAGTATAACAGGGGGAGGCCAAGAGACCCAGTACTTC.

This chain joins TRBV7-9 and TRBJ2-7, with TRBD2 matching 8 bases. Germline CDR1 and CDR2: SEHNR and FQNEAQ (reference sequence). The CDR3 length is 16 residues. The ends lost 2 bases at V and 1 base at J; junction bases unmatched: 7. The CDR3 sequence: CASSLSRGAQSYEQYF. CDR3 bases: TGTGCCAGCAGCTTATCGCGGGGGGCCCAGTCCTACGAGCAGTACTTC.

The CDR3: CASSLAEVQDTQYF. The CDR3 DNA reads as TGTGCCAGCAGCTTGGCGGAGGTCCAAGATACGCAGTATTTT. The V and J genes are TRBV5-4 and TRBJ2-3, with D possibly matching TRBD2 (5 bases). CDR3 length: 14 amino acids. The germline CDR1 and CDR2 sequences are SGHNT and YYREEE (reference sequence). V was pared by 0 bases and J by 5 bases, with 10 bases between.

V and J are TRBV5-4 and TRBJ2-2; 10 positions agree with TRBD2. The germline gives CDR1 SGHNT, CDR2 YYREEE (reference sequence). The CDR3 contains 18 residues. Trimming took 2 bases from V and 4 from J; bases not matched to a gene: 11. This CDR3 reads CASSFPSGLAVPTGELFF. CDR3 sequence (DNA): TGTGCCAGCAGCTTTCCCTCCGGACTAGCGGTTCCCACCGGGGAGCTGTTTTTT.

The chain is built from TRBV27 and TRBJ1-2; 7 nucleotides agree with TRBD1. Losses at the gene ends were 5 bases for V and 4 bases for J; bases not matched to a gene: 13. The germline gives CDR1 MNHEY, CDR2 SMNVEV (reference sequence). The CDR3 is 16 residues long. In DNA, the CDR3 is TGTGCCAGCAGTCGAGCGACAGGGCGGAGTAGCTATGGCTACACCTTC. This translates into CASSRATGRSSYGYTF.

V is TRBV10-1 and J is TRBJ1-3, with D uncertain. The V end was cut by 3 bases, the J end by 0 bases, with 12 bases between. CDR1 WNHNN and CDR2 SYGVQD come from the germline V gene (reference sequence). The CDR3 covers 16 residues. CDR3 region: CASSDRRLSSGNTIYF. Written as DNA, the CDR3 is TGCGCCAGCAGTGATCGTCGACTGAGCTCTGGAAACACCATATATTTT.

In this sample, this clone turned up once. The V call is TRBV4-1, the J call TRBJ1-5, with D tentatively TRBD1 (6 bases). The V and J ends lost 2 bases and 2 bases respectively, with 16 bases between them. The CDR3 covers 17 residues. Germline assignment: CDR1 MGHRA and CDR2 YSYEKL. Here the CDR3 reads CASSQIQGIQGNQPQHF. The CDR3 nucleotides read TGCGCCAGCAGCCAAATACAGGGTATCCAGGGCAATCAGCCCCAGCATTTT.

The rearrangement uses TRBV6-1 and TRBJ2-5; 12 nucleotides match TRBD2. The V segment lost 7 bases and the J segment 8 bases; nucleotides outside the gene matches: 8. CDR1 MNHNS and CDR2 SASEGT come from the germline V gene. This CDR3 has 14 residues. DNA for the CDR3: TGTGCCAGCACAGCTAGCGGGGGGGTAACAACCCAGTACTTC. Amino acids: CASTASGGVTTQYF.

This sequence joins TRBV2 and TRBJ1-5; 9 bases line up with TRBD1. V lost 6 bases and J lost 5; bases outside the gene matches: 5. The CDR3 loop spans 14 amino acids. CDR1 is SNHLY and CDR2 is FYNNEI in the germline V gene. The CDR3 spells CASREGQGHQPQHF. In DNA, the CDR3 is TGTGCCAGCAGAGAGGGACAGGGCCATCAGCCCCAGCATTTT. The whole variable domain, remainder taken from reference TRBV2 and TRBJ1-5, is EPEVTQTPSHQVTQMGQEVILRCVPISNHLYFYWYRQILGQKVEFLVSFYNNEISEKSEIFDDQFSVERPDGSNFTLKIRSTKLEDSAMYFCASREGQGHQPQHFGDGTRLSIL.

The genes are TRBV6-5 and TRBJ1-2; maybe TRBD1 (5 bases). Per germline, CDR1 MNHEY and CDR2 SVGAGI. Trimming stripped 4 bases from V and 7 bases from J, with 22 bases between. CDR3 length: 16 amino acids. This CDR3 reads CASSSGQWKDLGGYTF. As DNA, the CDR3 is TGTGCCAGCAGTTCAGGACAATGGAAGGATCTGGGTGGCTACACCTTC.

The chain couples TRBV7-9 to TRBJ1-1; possibly TRBD1 for D (5 bases). The germline gives CDR1 SEHNR, CDR2 FQNEAQ (reference sequence). The CDR3 covers 14 residues. V was pared by 2 bases and J by 1 base, with 8 bases between. CDR3 amino acids: CASSLSTGNTEAFF. The CDR3, as DNA: TGTGCCAGCAGCTTATCTACAGGGAACACTGAAGCTTTCTTT.

V and J are TRBV27 and TRBJ1-5; D is possibly TRBD1 (5 bases). Between the trimmed V and J ends, which lost 5 bases and 7 bases, there was a span of 12 bases. The CDR3 spans 13 residues. Germline-derived CDR1 and CDR2 are MNHEY and SMNVEV (reference sequence). The CDR3: CASSPQGQQPQHF. CDR3 coding DNA: TGTGCCAGCAGTCCCCAGGGTCAACAGCCCCAGCATTTT.

V and J are TRBV5-1 and TRBJ1-6; TRBD1 might be the D (6 bases). The germline V and J ends were trimmed by 3 bases and 7 bases, with 17 bases remaining between them. Germline lookup yields CDR1 SGHRS and CDR2 YFSETQ. The CDR3 loop spans 16 amino acids. For the CDR3, the DNA is TGCGCCAGCAGCTGGGAGCCAGGGGATATCAATTCACCCCTCCACTTT. Translation gives CASSWEPGDINSPLHF.

This chain uses TRBV10-3 with TRBJ2-7; 9 bases are a match to TRBD1. CDR3 length: 13 amino acids. Germline values: CDR1 ENHRY, CDR2 SYGVKD. Unmatched junction bases numbered 8, after V lost 10 bases and J lost 4 bases. CDR3 protein: CATADRGQYEQYF. In DNA form, the CDR3 reads TGTGCCACCGCGGACAGGGGACAATACGAGCAGTACTTC.